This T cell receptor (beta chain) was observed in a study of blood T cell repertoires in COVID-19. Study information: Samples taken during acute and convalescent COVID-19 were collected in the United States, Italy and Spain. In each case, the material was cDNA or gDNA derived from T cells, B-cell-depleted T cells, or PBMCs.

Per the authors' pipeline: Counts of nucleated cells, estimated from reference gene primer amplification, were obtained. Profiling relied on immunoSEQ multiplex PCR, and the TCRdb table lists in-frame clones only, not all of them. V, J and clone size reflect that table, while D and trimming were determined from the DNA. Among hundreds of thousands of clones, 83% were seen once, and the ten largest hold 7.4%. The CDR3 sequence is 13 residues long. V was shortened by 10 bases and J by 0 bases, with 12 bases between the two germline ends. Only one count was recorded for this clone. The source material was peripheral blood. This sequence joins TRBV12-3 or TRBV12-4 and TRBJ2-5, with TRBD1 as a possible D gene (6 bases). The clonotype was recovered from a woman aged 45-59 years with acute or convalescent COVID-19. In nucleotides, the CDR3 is TGTGCCACAGCGAGGGGGTACCAAGAGACCCAGTACTTC. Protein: CATARGYQETQYF.